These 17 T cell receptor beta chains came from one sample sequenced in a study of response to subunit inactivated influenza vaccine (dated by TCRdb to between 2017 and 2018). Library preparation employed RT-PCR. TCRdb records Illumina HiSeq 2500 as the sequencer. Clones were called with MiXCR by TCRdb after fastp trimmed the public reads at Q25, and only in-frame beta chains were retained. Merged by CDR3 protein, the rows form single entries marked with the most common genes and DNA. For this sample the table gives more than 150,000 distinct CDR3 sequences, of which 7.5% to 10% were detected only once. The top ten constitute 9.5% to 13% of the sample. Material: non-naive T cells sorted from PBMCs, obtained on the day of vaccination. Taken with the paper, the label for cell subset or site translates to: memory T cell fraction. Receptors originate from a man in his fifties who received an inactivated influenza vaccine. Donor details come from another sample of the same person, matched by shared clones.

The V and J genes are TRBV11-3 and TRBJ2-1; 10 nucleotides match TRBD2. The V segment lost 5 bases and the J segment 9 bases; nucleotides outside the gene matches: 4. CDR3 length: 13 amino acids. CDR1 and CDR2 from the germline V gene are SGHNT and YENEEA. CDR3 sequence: CASSPGTSVEQFF. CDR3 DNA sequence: TGTGCCAGCAGCCCAGGGACTAGCGTTGAGCAGTTCTTC.

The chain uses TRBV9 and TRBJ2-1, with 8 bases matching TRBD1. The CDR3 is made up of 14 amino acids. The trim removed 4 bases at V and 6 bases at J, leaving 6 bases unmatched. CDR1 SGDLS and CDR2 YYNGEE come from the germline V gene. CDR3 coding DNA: TGTGCCAGCAGCCGATGGACAGGGACCAATGAGCAGTTCTTC. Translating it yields CASSRWTGTNEQFF.

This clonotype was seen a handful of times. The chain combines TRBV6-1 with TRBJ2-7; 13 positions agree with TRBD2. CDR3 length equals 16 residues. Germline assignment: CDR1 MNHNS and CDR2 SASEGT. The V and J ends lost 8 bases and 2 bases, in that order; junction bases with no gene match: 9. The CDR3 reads CASRQGTSGTAYEQYF. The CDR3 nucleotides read TGTGCCAGCCGACAGGGGACTAGCGGGACCGCCTACGAGCAGTACTTC.

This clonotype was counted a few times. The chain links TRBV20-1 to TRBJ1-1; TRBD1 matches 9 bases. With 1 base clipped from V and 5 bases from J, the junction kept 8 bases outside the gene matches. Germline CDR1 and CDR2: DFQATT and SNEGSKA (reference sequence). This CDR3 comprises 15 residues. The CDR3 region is CSARAGQGLGTEAFF. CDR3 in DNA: TGCAGTGCTAGAGCCGGACAGGGGCTGGGGACTGAAGCTTTCTTT.

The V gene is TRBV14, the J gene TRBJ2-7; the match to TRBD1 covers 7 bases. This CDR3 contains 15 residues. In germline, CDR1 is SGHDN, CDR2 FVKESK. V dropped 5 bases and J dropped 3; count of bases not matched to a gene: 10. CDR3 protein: CASSYRDSRGYEQYF. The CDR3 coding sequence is TGTGCCAGCAGCTACCGGGACAGTAGAGGCTACGAGCAGTACTTC.

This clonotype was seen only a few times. The DNA for the CDR3 is TGTGCCAGCAGCTGGGATTTAATTAGCTCCTACAATGAGCAGTTCTTC. Translated: CASSWDLISSYNEQFF. The rearrangement uses TRBV5-4 and TRBJ2-1; no definite D call. Germline assignment: CDR1 SGHNT and CDR2 YYREEE (reference sequence). The CDR3 is 16 residues long. Trimming removed 3 bases from V and 0 bases from J, with 13 bases in between.

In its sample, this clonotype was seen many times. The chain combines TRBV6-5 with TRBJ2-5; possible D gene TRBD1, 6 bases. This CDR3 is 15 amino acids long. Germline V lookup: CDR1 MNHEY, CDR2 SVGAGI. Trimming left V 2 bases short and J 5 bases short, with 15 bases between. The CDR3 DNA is TGTGCCAGCAGTTACGGGGTCAGGGGTACGGAGACCCAGTACTTC. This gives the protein CASSYGVRGTETQYF.

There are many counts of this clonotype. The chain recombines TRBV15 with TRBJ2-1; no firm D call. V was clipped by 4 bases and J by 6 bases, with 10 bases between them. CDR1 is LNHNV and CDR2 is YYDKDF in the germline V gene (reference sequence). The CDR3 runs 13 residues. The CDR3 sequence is CATSTPVRNEQFF. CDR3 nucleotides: TGTGCCACCAGCACCCCGGTACGCAATGAGCAGTTCTTC.

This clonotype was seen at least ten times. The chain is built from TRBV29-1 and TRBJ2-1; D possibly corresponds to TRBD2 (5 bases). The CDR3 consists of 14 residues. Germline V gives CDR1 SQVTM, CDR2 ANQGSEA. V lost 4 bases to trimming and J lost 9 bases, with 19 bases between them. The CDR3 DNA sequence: TGCAGCGTTGGATCCCAGCGCCCGGGAACTGAGCAGTTCTTC. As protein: CSVGSQRPGTEQFF.

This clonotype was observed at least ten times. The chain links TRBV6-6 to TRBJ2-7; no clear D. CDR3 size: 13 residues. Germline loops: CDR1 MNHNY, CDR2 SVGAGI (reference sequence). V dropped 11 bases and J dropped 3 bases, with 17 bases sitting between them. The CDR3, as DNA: TGTGCCGGAATGGGTGTTACCCTCTACGAGCAGTACTTC. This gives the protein CAGMGVTLYEQYF.

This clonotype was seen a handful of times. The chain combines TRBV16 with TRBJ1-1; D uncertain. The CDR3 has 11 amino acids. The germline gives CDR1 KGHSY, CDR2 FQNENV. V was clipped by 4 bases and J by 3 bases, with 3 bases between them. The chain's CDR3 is CASSPDTEAFF. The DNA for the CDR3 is TGTGCCAGCAGCCCAGACACTGAAGCTTTCTTT.

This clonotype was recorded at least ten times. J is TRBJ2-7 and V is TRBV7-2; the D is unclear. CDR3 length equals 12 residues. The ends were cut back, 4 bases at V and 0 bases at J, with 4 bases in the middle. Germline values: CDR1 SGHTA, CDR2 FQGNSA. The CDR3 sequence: CASSSYSYEQYF. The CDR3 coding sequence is TGTGCCAGCAGCTCCTACTCCTACGAGCAGTACTTC.

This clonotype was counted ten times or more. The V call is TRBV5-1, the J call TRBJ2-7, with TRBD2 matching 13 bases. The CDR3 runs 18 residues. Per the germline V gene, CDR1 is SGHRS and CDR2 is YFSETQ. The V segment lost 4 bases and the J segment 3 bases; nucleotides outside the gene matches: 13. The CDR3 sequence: CASSMNAGTSGTLYEQYF. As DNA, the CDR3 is TGCGCCAGCAGCATGAATGCCGGGACTAGCGGGACCCTCTACGAGCAGTACTTC.

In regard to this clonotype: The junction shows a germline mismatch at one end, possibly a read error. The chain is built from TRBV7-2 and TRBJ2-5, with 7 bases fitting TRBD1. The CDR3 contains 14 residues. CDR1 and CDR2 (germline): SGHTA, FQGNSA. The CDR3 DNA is TGTGCCAGCAGCTTGAACAGGGGACAAGTGACCCAGTACTTC. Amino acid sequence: CASSLNRGQVTQYF.

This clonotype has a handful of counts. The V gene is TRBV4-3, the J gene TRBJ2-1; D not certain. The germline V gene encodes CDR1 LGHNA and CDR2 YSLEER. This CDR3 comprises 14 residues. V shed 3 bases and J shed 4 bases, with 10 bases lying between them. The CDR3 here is CASSQGGSYNEQFF. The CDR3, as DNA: TGCGCCAGCAGCCAGGGCGGCTCATACAATGAGCAGTTCTTC.

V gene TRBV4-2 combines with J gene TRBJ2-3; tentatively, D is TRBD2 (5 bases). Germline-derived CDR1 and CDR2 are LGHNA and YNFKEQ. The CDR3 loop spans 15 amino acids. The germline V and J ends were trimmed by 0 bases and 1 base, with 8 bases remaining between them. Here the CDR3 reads CASSQDWRGTDTQYF. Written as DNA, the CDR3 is TGTGCCAGCAGCCAAGATTGGCGGGGCACAGATACGCAGTATTTT.

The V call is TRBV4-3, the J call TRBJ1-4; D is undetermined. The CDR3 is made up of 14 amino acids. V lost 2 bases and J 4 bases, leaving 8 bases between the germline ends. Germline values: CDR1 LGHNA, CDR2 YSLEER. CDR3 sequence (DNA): TGCGCCAGCAGCCAAAGCCTCTATAATGAAAAACTGTTTTTT. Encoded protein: CASSQSLYNEKLFF.